The following is a T cell receptor beta chain sequence with its context. What it binds is unknown. V dropped 3 bases and J dropped 9 bases, with 12 bases sitting between them. CDR3 length: 12 residues. Germline-derived CDR1 and CDR2 are SGHDN and FVKESK. The sample belongs to a study of immune cell composition in non-small cell lung cancer. Study-wide findings and caveats: Squamous carcinomas (about 75%) more often had tumour-associated clones >0.5% than adenocarcinomas (roughly 35%). Dominant in vivo tumour-associated clones were not shown to share tumour-reactive sequences. TIL tumour reactivity correlated with maximal tumour-associated clone frequency in adenocarcinoma.

Template was genomic DNA from frozen, unsorted single-cell suspensions. The assay was immunoSEQ multiplex PCR, and TCRdb's table has in-frame clones only and misses some. The table has a few thousand clones, around four fifths seen once. The V and J genes are TRBV14 and TRBJ2-7; D is perhaps TRBD1 (5 bases). The sample comprised lung tumor tissue. The receptor comes from a human donor with non-small cell lung cancer. Written as DNA, the CDR3 is TGTGCCAGCAGCCATTTCCAAGGGGCGCAGTACTTC. The encoded protein is CASSHFQGAQYF.